The present T cell receptor beta chain was sequenced within a study of T cell changes during pregnancy in multiple sclerosis. Produced via immunoSEQ multiplex PCR; TCRdb's table is partial and in-frame only. The data hold over 35,000 clones, with about 94% observed a single time. The count of this clone is one. CDR3 length: 15 amino acids. The V gene end was trimmed by 4 bases and the J gene end by 5 bases; junction bases not matched to a gene: 10. The germline V gene has CDR1 MDHEN and CDR2 SYDVKM. The sample was CD8+ T cells from peripheral blood mononuclear cells, taken in the third trimester of pregnancy. The chain is built from TRBV28 and TRBJ1-1, with 7 nucleotides matching TRBD1. This sequence originates from a female donor with multiple sclerosis, enrolled in a pregnancy study. In nucleotides, the CDR3 is TGTGCCAGCAGTTCCCTCGACAGGGCTGAAACTGAAGCTTTCTTT. This translates into CASSSLDRAETEAFF.